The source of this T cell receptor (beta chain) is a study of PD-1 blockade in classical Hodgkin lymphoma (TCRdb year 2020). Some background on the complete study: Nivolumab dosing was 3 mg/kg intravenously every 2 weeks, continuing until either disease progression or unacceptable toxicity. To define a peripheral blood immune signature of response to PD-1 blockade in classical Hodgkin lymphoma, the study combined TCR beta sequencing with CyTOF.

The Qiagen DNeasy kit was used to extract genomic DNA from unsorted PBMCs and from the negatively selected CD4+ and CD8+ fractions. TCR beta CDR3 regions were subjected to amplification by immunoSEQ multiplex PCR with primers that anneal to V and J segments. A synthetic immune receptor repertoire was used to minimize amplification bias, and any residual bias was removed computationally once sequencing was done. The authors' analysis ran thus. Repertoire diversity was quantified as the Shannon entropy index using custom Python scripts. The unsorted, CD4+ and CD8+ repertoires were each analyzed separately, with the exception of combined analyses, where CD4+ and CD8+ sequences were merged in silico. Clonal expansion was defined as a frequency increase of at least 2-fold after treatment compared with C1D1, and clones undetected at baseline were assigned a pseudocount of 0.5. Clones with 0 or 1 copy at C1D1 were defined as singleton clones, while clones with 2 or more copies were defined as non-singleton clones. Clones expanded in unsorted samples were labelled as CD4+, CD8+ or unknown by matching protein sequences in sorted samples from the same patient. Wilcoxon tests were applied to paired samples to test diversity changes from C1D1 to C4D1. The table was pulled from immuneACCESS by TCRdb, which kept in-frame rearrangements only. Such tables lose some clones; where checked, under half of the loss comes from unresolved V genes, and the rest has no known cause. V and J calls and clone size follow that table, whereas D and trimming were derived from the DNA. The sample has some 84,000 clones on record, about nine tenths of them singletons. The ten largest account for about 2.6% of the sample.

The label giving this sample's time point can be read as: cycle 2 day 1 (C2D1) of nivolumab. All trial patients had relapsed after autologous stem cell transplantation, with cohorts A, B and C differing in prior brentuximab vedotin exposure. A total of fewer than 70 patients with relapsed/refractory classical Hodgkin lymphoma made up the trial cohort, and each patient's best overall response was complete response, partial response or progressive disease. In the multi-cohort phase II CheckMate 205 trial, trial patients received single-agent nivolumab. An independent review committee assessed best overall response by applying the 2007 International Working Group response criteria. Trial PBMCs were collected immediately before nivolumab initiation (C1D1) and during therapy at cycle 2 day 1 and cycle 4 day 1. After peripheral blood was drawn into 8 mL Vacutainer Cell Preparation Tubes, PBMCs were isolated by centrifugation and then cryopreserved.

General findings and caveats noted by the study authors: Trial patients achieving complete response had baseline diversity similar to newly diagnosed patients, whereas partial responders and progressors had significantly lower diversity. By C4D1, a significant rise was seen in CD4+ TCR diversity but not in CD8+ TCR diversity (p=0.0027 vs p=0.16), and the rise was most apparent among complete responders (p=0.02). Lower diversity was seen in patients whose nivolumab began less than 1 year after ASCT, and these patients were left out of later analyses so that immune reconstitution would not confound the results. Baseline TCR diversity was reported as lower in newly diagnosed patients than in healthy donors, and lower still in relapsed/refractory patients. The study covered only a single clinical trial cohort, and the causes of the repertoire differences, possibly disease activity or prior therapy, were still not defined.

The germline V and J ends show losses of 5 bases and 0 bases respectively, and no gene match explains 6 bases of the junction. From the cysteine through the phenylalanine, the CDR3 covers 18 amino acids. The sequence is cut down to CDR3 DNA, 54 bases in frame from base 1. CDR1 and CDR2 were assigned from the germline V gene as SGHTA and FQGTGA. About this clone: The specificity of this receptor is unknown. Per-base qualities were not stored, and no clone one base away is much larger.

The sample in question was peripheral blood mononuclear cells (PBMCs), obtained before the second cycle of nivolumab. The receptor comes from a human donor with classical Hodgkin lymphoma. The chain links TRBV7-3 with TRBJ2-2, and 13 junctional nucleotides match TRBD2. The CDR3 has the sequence CASSLRLAGGPNTGELFF. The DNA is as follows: TGTGCCAGCAGCCTCCGACTAGCGGGAGGACCGAACACCGGGGAGCTGTTTTTT. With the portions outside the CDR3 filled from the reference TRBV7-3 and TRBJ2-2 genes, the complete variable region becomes GAGVSQTPSNKVTEKGKYVELRCDPISGHTALYWYRQSLGQGPEFLIYFQGTGAADDSGLPNDRFFAVRPEGSVSTLKIQRTERGDSAVYLCASSLRLAGGPNTGELFFGEGSRLTVL.